Described below is a single TCR beta chain sequence and its context. It has no known antigen specificity. No base quality values were provided; no much bigger clone lies one nucleotide off. A single peripheral blood draw of approximately 100 mL on average was collected from each donor into heparinised tubes. A BD FACSAria II and a panel including CD45RO, CCR7, CD25, CD127, CD95 and CD27 were used to sort naive, central memory, regulatory and stem cell-like memory CD4+ T cells. Every sorted population had a purity above 95%. PBMCs were isolated immediately by Lymphoprep density gradient centrifugation and stained directly without culture. To minimize batch effects, samples were stained and sorted in pairs, one healthy donor with one patient per experiment. At the junction V is shortened by 1 base and J by 1 base, with 13 bases in between. The CDR3 spans 16 residues, from the cysteine through the phenylalanine. The kept DNA is CDR3 alone, 48 bases in frame from the first base. CDR1 and CDR2 (LGHNA, YSLEER) derive from the germline V gene.

This record comes from a study of beta chain features in type 1 diabetes (dated by TCRdb to 2017 to 2018). Regarding the complete study: Mean age, gender distribution, total cell number and subset yield were not different between patients and healthy donors. Regulatory and stem cell-like memory subsets were obtained from only 8 patients and about 8 healthy donors, while naive and central memory subsets were obtained from all 30 or so donors. In the study, recently diagnosed type 1 diabetes patients and matched healthy donors were compared on the TCRB repertoires of their sorted circulating CD4+ T cell subsets. A total of 107,917,701 sorted cells were examined across all samples, and a strong correlation was observed between cell number per subset and RNA yield. Paper-wide results and their limitations: Sequencing cDNA rather than genomic DNA could over-represent highly expressing activated cells, although activation and CD3 levels did not differ between groups. Naive, central memory and regulatory TCRB repertoires appeared to be more alike among patients than among healthy donors. Shorter templates might be favored by PCR, yet because patient and control samples were amplified and corrected together, any such skew would affect both groups equally. At VDJ recombination sites, type 1 diabetes patients had fewer insertions and more deleted nucleotides, which implies abnormalities in thymic rearrangement. Only small numbers of individuals were included in the HLA sub-analyses, which left unresolved whether HLA type had any influence on TCRB rearrangement. In all four CD4+ subsets, TCRB CDR3 length was moderately but significantly shorter in type 1 diabetes patients.

The High Capacity cDNA Reverse Transcription Kit was used to reverse transcribe all of the isolated RNA, meaning that expressed TCRB transcripts were what got sequenced. Deep immunoSEQ sequencing was applied to naive, central memory and regulatory T cell samples, giving an average of roughly 3.3 million total reads per sample. Sorted cells were lysed in RLT buffer and RNA was extracted with DNase-treated RNeasy Micro or Mini kits, depending on cell number. To prevent cross-contamination, every cell subset was processed on its own, while patient and healthy donor samples were processed together. Using the immunoSEQ multiplex PCR, TCRB sequences were amplified from cDNA into 87-bp fragments spanning the CDR3 region. The amplicons were sequenced using the Illumina HiSeq platform. The paper's data handling went like this. Synthetic template baselines were used to correct PCR bias computationally, reads within Hamming distance 2 were collapsed together, and singletons that could not be merged were discarded. Reads were aligned against IMGT to assign V, D and J genes, CDR3 length and insertions or deletions at six rearrangement sites. Within each subset, clonotype counts were normalized to sorted cell number, after which true diversity and Gini coefficients were computed with the tcR R package. The overlap coefficient, calculated on TCRB nucleotide sequences, was used to quantify repertoire sharing. Out-of-frame TCRB sequences from naive cells were analyzed as a proxy for the pre-selection repertoire. Entries here come from immuneACCESS through TCRdb and include only in-frame sequences with V and J called. Some clones fail to appear in such tables; in the studies checked, an unresolved V gene covers under half of the shortfall, and the cause of the remainder is unknown. Clone size and V and J calls were adopted from that table, with D and trimming inferred from the DNA. The sample table shows 200,000 to 250,000 clones, and about 63% are seen once. The leading ten clones occupy around 0.05% of the sample.

Sequenced material: naive CD4+ T cells from blood. This specimen's cell subset or site label, interpreted: true naive CD4+ T cells. The sequence was collected from a man aged 25-45 years in good health. The rearrangement joined TRBV4-3 to TRBJ2-5; the D gene remains uncertain. The CDR3 has the sequence CASSQALGKAQETQYF. The DNA sequence follows: TGCGCCAGCAGCCAAGCTCTTGGAAAGGCCCAAGAGACCCAGTACTTC.